This TCR beta chain was captured by sequencing in a study of type 1 regulatory T cells. The graft donor-derived T-allo10 cells reportedly recognize host alloantigens, are anergic, and suppress alloantigen-specifically. Germline V CDR1 and CDR2: LNHDA, SQIVND (reference sequence). V gave up 7 bases and J gave up 6 bases, with 18 bases separating them. The CDR3 contains 15 residues. Of note for this clonotype: Antigen specificity is unknown.

Each CDR3 protein is one row after TCRdb ran MiXCR on the reads. Of 20,000 to 30,000 distinct CDR3 sequences listed, roughly two thirds are singletons. Sequencing was done on a sample of cultured T cells, either the whole culture or a sorted T cell fraction (not recorded which). As for subset: Tr1-enriched cell product generated in vitro against host alloantigens. This rearrangement joins TRBV19 to TRBJ2-2; D is possibly TRBD2 (5 bases). This TCR derives from a human donor in good health. CDR3 protein: CASTPLLGDAGELFF. As DNA, the CDR3 is TGTGCCAGTACCCCCCTTCTGGGAGACGCCGGGGAGCTGTTTTTT.